This TCR beta chain was captured by sequencing in a study of shared clonotypes between healthy human individuals (dated by TCRdb to between 2020 and 2021). The study in broad terms: A few men and a couple of women, aged 18 to 49 years, made up the cohort. For each donor, CD4 naive and CD4 memory were each run on three plates, CD8 naive on two plates, and CD8 memory on one plate. Blood TCR repertoires of roughly five healthy adults were deeply sequenced to estimate repertoire size and the extent of clonotype sharing between individuals. Libraries were prepared and TCR repertoires were sequenced by different laboratories using diverse techniques, in order to increase sequencing depth and limit assay-specific biases. Each donor's leukapheresis produced roughly between roughly 0.9 and 9 billion PBMCs.

The study at large found these results: Even with the large sequencing depth, rarefaction of the sorted-subset datasets indicated that sequencing was incomplete. Compared with non-shared clonotypes, clonotypes shared by all four sorted-subset donors had higher generation probabilities. Across a few donors, approximately 5% of naive CD4, around 3.3% of naive CD8, about 2% of memory CD4, and 0.4% of memory CD8 clonotypes were shared. Based on pairwise subsampling, the degree of clonotype sharing among donors was expected to be affected by sequencing depth. Larger estimated clonotype richness was generally found for naive subsets than for memory subsets. Because the study included only a small number of donors, the genetic and exposure-history diversity represented was limited. Only blood was sampled, and tissue TCR repertoires likely differ from those in blood.

As encoded in the germline V gene, CDR1 is ENHRY while CDR2 is SYGVKD. Germline trimming: 5 bases from V, 8 bases from J; junction bases outside gene matches: 7. The CDR3 has 15 amino acids, counting the end cysteine and phenylalanine. Only CDR3 DNA is held: 45 bases, read in frame from base 1. A remark on this clone: This receptor's antigen is unknown. No quality values exist for individual bases; no much larger clone is one base distant.

Using the deep immunoSEQ assay, TCR CDR3 regions were amplified from genomic DNA by multiplex PCR. Genomic DNA extracted from each cell subset was distributed evenly over all wells of several immunoSEQ 96-well plates, and each plate served as one replicate. For sorted subsets, 200 to 250 ng of genomic DNA, equivalent to 30,000 or so T cell genomes, went into each replicate PCR. The purified libraries were quantified using a Qubit 3.0 fluorometer, sized with a Bioanalyzer 2100, and then quantified again using the KAPA Library Quantification kit. A separate single-read 150-cycle Illumina NextSeq 550 flow cell was used to sequence each immunoSEQ 96-well plate. Per the authors' processing: Because only junctional sequences without quality scores were contained in the immunoSEQ output, filtering matching that applied to full-length reads could not be performed. Sequences were annotated with PyIR, a Python wrapper for IgBLAST v1.9, using IMGT germline references to assign V/J genes and CDR3. Reads were removed for weak V/J assignments (E-value above 1e-6), missing CDR3, stop codons, out-of-frame junctions, or ambiguous translated residues. V3J clonotypes were defined as sequences sharing an identical inferred V gene, J gene, and CDR3 amino acid sequence. Percentage overlap between repertoires was calculated by dividing the number of shared unique clonotypes by the size of the smaller repertoire. Repertoire richness was assessed with RTK rarefaction, the Chao1 estimator, and Recon v2.1 estimates of unobserved clonotypes. Generation probabilities were computed with OLGA for all TCRbeta clonotypes obtained by the gDNA method from a handful of donors. TCRdb provides this immuneACCESS table in a form limited to in-frame rearrangements. Some clones are lacking; in checked studies, under half of them reflect an unresolved V gene, and why the rest are absent is not known. Clonal size and the V and J genes are those of that table, whereas D and trimming came from the DNA. The sample records approximately 1,500,000 clones, approximately 96% of which are singletons. Clones ranked in the top ten supply roughly 1.1% of the sample.

Healthy HIV-negative adults with no recently reported acute infections or vaccinations were included as donors. Every donor was a Caucasian adult residing in Nashville, Tennessee, USA. CD4+ T cells were enriched by magnetic negative selection; naive cells were then positively selected on CD45RA, and the negative fraction formed the memory subset. Blood was collected by leukapheresis, and PBMCs were isolated by Ficoll-Histopaque density gradient centrifugation and then cryopreserved in liquid nitrogen vapor phase. Analytical flow cytometry was used to check the purity and quantity of every magnetically sorted T cell population. Each sorted fraction had its genomic DNA isolated and then quantified by UV absorbance on a Nanodrop 2000c.

The clonotype comes from a man aged 25 to 40 in good health. The chain is assembled from TRBV10-3 and TRBJ2-1; a stretch of 12 junction bases matches TRBD2. Specimen: naive CD4+ T cells sorted from blood. Explained via the paper, the cell subset or site label denotes: CD45RA+ positively selected. The nucleotide sequence reads as follows: TGTGCCATCAGTAAGACTAGCGGGAGTGAGGATGAGCAGTTCTTC. It encodes CAISKTSGSEDEQFF.